Included here is one TCR beta chain sequence, with context. Authors' data handling: Nucleated cell counts were estimated from reference gene primer amplification. TCRdb's copy holds only in-frame clones and misses some; the assay was immunoSEQ multiplex PCR. Clone size and the V and J calls come from that table; the DNA yielded D and trimming. The sample comprises about 140,000 clones, roughly 79% of which are singletons, and around 2.9% rests with the top ten. This entry comes from a study of blood T cell repertoires in COVID-19. Background on the study: The analysed material was cDNA or gDNA that came from T cells, B-cell-depleted T cells, or PBMCs.

CDR3 length: 11 residues. V lost 4 bases and J 11 bases, leaving 12 bases between the germline ends. Germline V gives CDR1 SGHDT, CDR2 YYEEEE. The age range of participants was 18 to 89 years, with residence in about 25 US areas. Either two negative PCRs, clearance, or symptom resolution qualified Cohort 3 donors as recovered. Sequenced input: PBMCs or T cells enriched from blood (not recorded which). The V gene is TRBV5-6, the J gene TRBJ1-2; D unresolved. This sequence originates from a woman aged 45-65 years who had recovered from COVID-19. Written as DNA, the CDR3 is TGTGCCAGCAGCCGGTTACTTTCGTACACCTTC. Protein sequence: CASSRLLSYTF.